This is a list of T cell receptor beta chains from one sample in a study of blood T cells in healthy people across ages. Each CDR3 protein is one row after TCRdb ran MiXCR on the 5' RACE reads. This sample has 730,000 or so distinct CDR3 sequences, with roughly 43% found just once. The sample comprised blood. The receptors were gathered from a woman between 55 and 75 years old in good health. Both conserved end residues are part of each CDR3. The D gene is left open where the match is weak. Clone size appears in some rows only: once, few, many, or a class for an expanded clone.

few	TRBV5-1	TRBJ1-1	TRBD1	TGCGCCAGCAACCCGAGGACAGGCACGGACACTGAAGCTTTCTTT	CASNPRTGTDTEAFF
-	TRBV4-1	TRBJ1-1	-	TGCGCCAGCAGCCAAGCAGAATTATTTTACACTGAAGCTTTCTTT	CASSQAELFYTEAFF
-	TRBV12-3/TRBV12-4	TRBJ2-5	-	TGTGCCAGCAGCCCGGAGGGACACCAAGAGACCCAGTACTTC	CASSPEGHQETQYF
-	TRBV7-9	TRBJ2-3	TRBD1	TGTGCCAGCAGCGCCGGACAGGGGGGTTTCACAGATACGCAGTATTTT	CASSAGQGGFTDTQYF
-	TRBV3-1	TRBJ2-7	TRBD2	TGTGCCAGCAGCCTAGCGGGAGTGGACTACGAGCAGTACTTC	CASSLAGVDYEQYF
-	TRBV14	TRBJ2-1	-	TGTGCCAGCACCCGCGGCGGGACCTACAATGAGCAGTTCTTC	CASTRGGTYNEQFF
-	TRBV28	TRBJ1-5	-	TGTGCCAGCAGTTTCGGGTATAGCAATCAGCCCCAGCATTTT	CASSFGYSNQPQHF
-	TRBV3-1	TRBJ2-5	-	TGTGCCAGCAGCTCTCATGGGCACACCGTACGGGAGACCCAGTACTTC	CASSSHGHTVRETQYF
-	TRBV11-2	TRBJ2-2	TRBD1	TGTGCCAGCAGCTTACTGGACAGGGCCACCGGGGAGCTGTTTTTT	CASSLLDRATGELFF
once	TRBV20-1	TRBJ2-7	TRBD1	TGCAGTGCTCCGACAGGGCTTAGCTCCTACGAGCAGTACTTC	CSAPTGLSSYEQYF
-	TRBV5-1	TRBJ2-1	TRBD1	TGCGCCAGCAGCGCCCAGACAGGGAATGAGCAGTTCTTC	CASSAQTGNEQFF
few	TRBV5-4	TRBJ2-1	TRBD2	TGTGCCAGCAGTTCCACCGGGACTAGCGGGGGCTGGGATGAGCAGTTCTTC	CASSSTGTSGGWDEQFF
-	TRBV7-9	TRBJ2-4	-	TGTGCCGGGGGGGCTGGAAACATTCAGTACTTC	CAGGAGNIQYF
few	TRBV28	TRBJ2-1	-	TGTGCCAGCCTTTTCGACTCGAGCTCCTACAATGAGCAGTTCTTC	CASLFDSSSYNEQFF
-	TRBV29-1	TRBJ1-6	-	TGCAGCGTGCGGTGGGGGGGCTTTAATTCACCCCTCCACTTT	CSVRWGGFNSPLHF
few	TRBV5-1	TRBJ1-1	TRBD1	TGCGCCAGCAGTCCCGACAGGGGGATACGGACTGAAGCTTTCTTT	CASSPDRGIRTEAFF
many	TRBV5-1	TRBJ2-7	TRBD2	TGCGCCAGCAGCTTGGGACCCCTGGGGGGGACCTACGAGCAGTACTTC	CASSLGPLGGTYEQYF
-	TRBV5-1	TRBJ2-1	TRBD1	TGCGCCAGCAGCATAGTGGGACAGGTTTGGGGGACCCAGTTCTTC	CASSIVGQVWGTQFF
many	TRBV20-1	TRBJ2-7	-	TGCAGTGTGGAGGCGGGGCAAAACCGCTACGAGCAGTACTTC	CSVEAGQNRYEQYF
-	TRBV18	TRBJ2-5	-	TGTGCCAGCTCACCACCGTGGGGGTCGGAGACCCAGTACTTC	CASSPPWGSETQYF
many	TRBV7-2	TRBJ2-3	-	TGTGCCAGCAGGGTTGCAGATACGCAGTATTTT	CASRVADTQYF
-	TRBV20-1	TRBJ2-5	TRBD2	TGCAGTGCTAGGGCGGCGCTAGCGGGGCACCAAGAGACCCAGTACTTC	CSARAALAGHQETQYF
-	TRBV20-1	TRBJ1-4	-	TGCAGTGCTACCCATGAAGTAGGGTGGAAACTGTTTTTT	CSATHEVGWKLFF
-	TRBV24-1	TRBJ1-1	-	TGTGCCACCAGTGATGGGGGTGAAGCTTTCTTT	CATSDGGEAFF
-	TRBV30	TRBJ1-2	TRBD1	TGTGCCTGGAAGGGACAGGGGGCGACAAGCTATGGCTACACCTTC	CAWKGQGATSYGYTF
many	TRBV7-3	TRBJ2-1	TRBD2	TGTGCCAGCAGTTCACGGGGGGAGGGTGGCAATGAGCAGTTCTTC	CASSSRGEGGNEQFF
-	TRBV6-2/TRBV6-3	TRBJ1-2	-	TGTGCCAGCAGTTACGACAGAAATAACTATGGCTACACCTTC	CASSYDRNNYGYTF
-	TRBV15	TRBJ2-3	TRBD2	TGTGCCACCAGCAGGACTAGCGGGGGGTCCAAACAAAGCACAGATACGCAGTATTTT	CATSRTSGGSKQSTDTQYF
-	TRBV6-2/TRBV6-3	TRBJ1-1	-	TGTGCCAGCAGCCTAACAACGGGGGAGACTGAAGCTTTCTTT	CASSLTTGETEAFF
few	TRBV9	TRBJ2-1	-	TGTGCCAGCAGCGGACCAGGGGAGGGTGAGCAGTTCTTC	CASSGPGEGEQFF
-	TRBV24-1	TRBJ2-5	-	TGTGCCACCAGTGACCGAACAGGGAGCAGGGAGACCCAGTACTTC	CATSDRTGSRETQYF
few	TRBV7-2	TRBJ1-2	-	TGTGCCAGCAGCACCAACAAAAACGGGTTGAGGGGCTACACCTTC	CASSTNKNGLRGYTF
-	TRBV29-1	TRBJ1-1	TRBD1	TGCAGCGCTCTGACAGGGTGGGGGACTGAAACTTTCTTT	CSALTGWGTETFF
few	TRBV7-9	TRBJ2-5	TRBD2	TGTGCCAGCAGCTGGGGGACTAGCGGCGAGACCCAGTACTTC	CASSWGTSGETQYF
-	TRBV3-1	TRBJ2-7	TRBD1	TGTGCCAGCAGACGGGACAGGGGGCTTTCCTACGAGCAGTACTTC	CASRRDRGLSYEQYF
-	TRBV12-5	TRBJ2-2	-	TGTGCTAGTGGTTTGGCGAGACAGACGAACACCGGGGAGCTGTTTTTT	CASGLARQTNTGELFF
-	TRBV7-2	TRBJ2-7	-	TGTGCCGGCCCAGGGGCAAGCCCCTACGAGCAGTACTTC	CAGPGASPYEQYF
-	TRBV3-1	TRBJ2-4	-	TGTGCCAGCAGCCAAGACAGGGGATTGGACATTCAGTACTTC	CASSQDRGLDIQYF
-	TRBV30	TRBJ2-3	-	TGTGCCGGGGGACTGAAAGATACGCAGTATTTT	CAGGLKDTQYF
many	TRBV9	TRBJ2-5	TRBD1	TGTGCCAGCAGCGGAACCGGGACAGGGGTGTGGGAGACCCAGTACTTC	CASSGTGTGVWETQYF
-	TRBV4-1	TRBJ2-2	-	TGCGCCAGCAGCCAAGAAGGGACTTCCAACACCGGGGAGCTGTTTTTT	CASSQEGTSNTGELFF
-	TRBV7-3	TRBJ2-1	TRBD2	TGTGCCAGCAGTCCCGTTAAAGCGGGAGGGCCGTGGGAGCAGTTCTTC	CASSPVKAGGPWEQFF
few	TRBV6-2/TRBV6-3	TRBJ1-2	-	TGTGCCAGCAGCCAGCCCGGAGGTCCGGGCTACACCTTC	CASSQPGGPGYTF
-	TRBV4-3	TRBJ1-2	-	TGCGCCAGCAGCCATAGGGGAAGGGGCTACACCTTC	CASSHRGRGYTF
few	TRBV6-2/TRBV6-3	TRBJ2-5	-	TGTGCCAGCACTGTAAGGCGGAGGGGGGAGACCCAGTACTTC	CASTVRRRGETQYF
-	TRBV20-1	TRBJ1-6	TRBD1	TGCAGTGCTAAAGAGGGGACAGGTACCAATTCACCCCTCCACTTT	CSAKEGTGTNSPLHF
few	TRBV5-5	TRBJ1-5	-	TGTGCCAGCAGCTTGAATCAGGGGAATCAGCCCCAGCATTTT	CASSLNQGNQPQHF
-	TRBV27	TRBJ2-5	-	TGTGCCAGCAGGAGAAGTGACGCAAAGACCCAGTACTTC	CASRRSDAKTQYF
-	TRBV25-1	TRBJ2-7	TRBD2	TGTGCCAGCACACCCGGGGGACTAGCGGGAGGCGAGCAGTACTTC	CASTPGGLAGGEQYF
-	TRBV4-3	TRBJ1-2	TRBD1	TGCGCCAGCAGCCAAGATTGGGGACAGGGAGTACGCTACACCTTC	CASSQDWGQGVRYTF
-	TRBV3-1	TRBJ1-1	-	TGTGCCAGCAGCCAAGGGGGGTGGGCTGAAGCTTTCTTT	CASSQGGWAEAFF
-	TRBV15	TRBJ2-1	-	TGTGCCACCAGCAGAGGGTCGGGGGAGACCCAGTTCTTC	CATSRGSGETQFF
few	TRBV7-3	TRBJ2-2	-	TGTGCCAGCAGCCCTCTCGGCGGGGCGGACGTGGGGGAGCTGTTTTTT	CASSPLGGADVGELFF
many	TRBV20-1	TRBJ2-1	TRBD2	TGCAGTGCTAGAGATGTCGTGGCGGGAGAAGGGAGTGAGCAGTTCTTC	CSARDVVAGEGSEQFF